The following is a TCR beta chain sequence with its context. Next came a second PCR, run for about 7 to 12 cycles, which used a sample-barcoded 5' primer along with a J-beta primer mix. Each cDNA molecule carried a tag from a template-switch adaptor that contained 12 random nucleotides. MiXCR, applied by TCRdb to the 5' RACE reads, yields one record per CDR3 protein. Of about 970,000 distinct CDR3 sequences in the sample, just over 50% were seen once. This CDR3 region has 14 residues. Between the trimmed V and J ends, which lost 6 bases and 2 bases, there was a span of 10 bases. CDR1 and CDR2 from the germline V gene are SGHTA and FQGNSA. The entry originates in a study of blood T cells in healthy people across ages. The wider study: Per two T cells, template switching captured roughly one barcoded beta molecule.

Each of the donors had about 9.9 milliliters of peripheral blood drawn into EDTA-treated Vacutainer tubes. This TCR came from a woman aged 55 to 70 in good health. The sequenced material came from blood. The rearrangement uses TRBV7-2 and TRBJ1-4; no definite D call. The CDR3 protein is CASRLPGTNEKLFF. CDR3 DNA sequence: TGTGCCAGCAGACTTCCGGGTACTAATGAAAAACTGTTTTTT.